One sample yielded the 21 T cell receptor beta chains listed below, sequenced in a study of CD8 T cells in Susac syndrome. RNA was extracted with the RNeasy kit, and a quantity of about 0.45 to 1 ug was reverse transcribed using random hexamers. TCRdb called the immunoSEQ multiplex PCR reads again in MiXCR, with one record for every CDR3 protein. The top ten hold around 0.18% of the sample, which has about 300,000 distinct CDR3 sequences, around 89% seen once. The sequencing sample was made of CD8+ T cells from PBMCs. These receptors were obtained from a human donor with multiple sclerosis.

The rearrangement joins TRBV20-1 to TRBJ2-7, with 7 bases matching TRBD2. The junction had 1 base not matched to a gene; V was cut back by 1 base and J by 1 base. The CDR3 is made up of 13 amino acids. Per germline, CDR1 DFQATT and CDR2 SNEGSKA (reference sequence). The CDR3, as DNA: TGCAGTGCTAGAGTAGCGGGTTCCTACGAGCAGTACTTC. This gives the protein CSARVAGSYEQYF.

J is TRBJ2-5 and V is TRBV7-8; 16 nucleotides align to TRBD2. J gave up 2 bases and V 6 bases, and 18 bases lay outside the gene matches. CDR3 length: 21 residues. In germline, CDR1 is SGHVS, CDR2 FQNEAQ. CDR3 amino acids: CASSGERDGTSGRVGQETQYF. In DNA form, the CDR3 reads TGTGCCAGCAGTGGGGAGAGGGATGGGACTAGCGGGAGGGTGGGTCAAGAGACCCAGTACTTC.

The V call is TRBV29-1, the J call TRBJ2-7; tentative D call: TRBD1 (6 bases). There are 14 residues in the CDR3. CDR1 and CDR2 from the germline V gene are SQVTM and ANQGSEA. The V and J ends lost 4 bases and 0 bases respectively, with 13 bases between them. The CDR3 DNA sequence: TGCAGCGTTGTGGGGGCCGACGTCTCCTACGAGCAGTACTTC. Protein: CSVVGADVSYEQYF.

The J gene is TRBJ2-1, the V gene TRBV6-2 or TRBV6-3; maybe TRBD2 (6 bases). V lost 2 bases and J 0 bases, leaving 17 bases between the germline ends. CDR1 is MNHEY and CDR2 is SVGEGT in the germline V gene. This CDR3 is 18 amino acids long. CDR3 residues: CASSYVVGTSSSYNEQFF. The CDR3 nucleotides are TGTGCCAGCAGTTACGTAGTCGGGACTTCTAGCTCCTACAATGAGCAGTTCTTC.

This clonotype showed up just once. The chain employs TRBV29-1 and TRBJ2-7, with 9 nucleotides matching TRBD2. CDR1 is SQVTM, CDR2 ANQGSEA, per germline. The CDR3 runs to 13 residues. V dropped 6 bases and J dropped 1; count of bases not matched to a gene: 4. The CDR3 here is CSVSGGQSYEQYF. The CDR3 region has the DNA TGCAGCGTCAGCGGGGGGCAATCCTACGAGCAGTACTTC.

The gene calls are TRBV18 and TRBJ1-3; weak D call: TRBD1 (6 bases). The CDR3 is made up of 19 amino acids. V dropped 1 base and J dropped 0 bases, with 19 bases sitting between them. CDR1 is KGHSH and CDR2 is LQKENI in the germline V gene. The CDR3 reads CASSPQRGQMGRSGNTIYF. In DNA, the CDR3 is TGTGCCAGCTCACCACAACGCGGACAGATGGGTCGCTCTGGAAACACCATATATTTT.

The chain is built from TRBV4-3 and TRBJ1-1; no reliable D call. There are 14 residues in the CDR3. Trimming shortened V by 0 bases and J by 1 base, and 6 bases separated the two germline ends. Per the germline V gene, CDR1 is LGHNA and CDR2 is YSLEER. The CDR3 loop is CASSQDRSNTEAFF. DNA of the CDR3: TGCGCCAGCAGCCAAGACAGGTCGAACACTGAAGCTTTCTTT.

This clonotype was recorded only once. V gene TRBV2 combines with J gene TRBJ1-2; no clear D. The CDR3 consists of 15 residues. The ends were cut back, 3 bases at V and 5 bases at J, with 16 bases in the middle. Germline CDR1 reads SNHLY; CDR2 reads FYNNEI. The CDR3 nucleotides read TGTGCCAGCAGTGATATCGACGATCAGATTTATGGCTACACCTTC. Residues: CASSDIDDQIYGYTF.

The chain uses TRBV5-4 and TRBJ2-3; TRBD2 matches at 10 bases. From germline, CDR1 is SGHNT and CDR2 YYREEE (reference sequence). This CDR3 comprises 15 residues. V trimming: 5 bases; J trimming: 5 bases; junction bases outside the gene matches: 8. CDR3 residues: CASRASGSPLDTQYF. In nucleotides, the CDR3 is TGTGCCAGCAGAGCTAGCGGGAGCCCATTAGATACGCAGTATTTT.

The gene calls are TRBV6-2 or TRBV6-3 and TRBJ2-1, with a possible D match to TRBD2 (6 bases). CDR1 is MNHEY and CDR2 is SVGEGT in the germline V gene. The CDR3 loop spans 11 amino acids. Trimming cost V 8 bases and J 7 bases, with 9 bases left between them. This CDR3 reads CASLGLNEQFF. The CDR3 bases are TGTGCCAGCCTGGGACTTAATGAGCAGTTCTTC.

The chain recombines TRBV3-1 with TRBJ1-4; D unclear. The CDR3 runs to 16 residues. V lost 1 base and J lost 7, with 16 bases in between. Germline values: CDR1 LGHDT, CDR2 YNNKEL (reference sequence). CDR3 bases: TGTGCCAGCAGCCAAGTAGGTCTCCAATTTCCTGAAAAACTGTTTTTT. Amino acids: CASSQVGLQFPEKLFF.

The chain carries TRBV7-8 and TRBJ2-5; D gene uncertain. CDR3 length: 12 amino acids. The V and J ends lost 5 bases and 3 bases respectively, with 7 bases between them. Germline V CDR1 and CDR2: SGHVS, FQNEAQ. This CDR3 is CASSPIKETQYF. In DNA form, the CDR3 reads TGTGCCAGCAGCCCGATAAAAGAGACCCAGTACTTC. Supplemented by reference TRBV7-8 and TRBJ2-5, the full variable domain reads GAGVSQSPRYKVAKRGQDVALRCDPISGHVSLFWYQQALGQGPEFLTYFQNEAQLDKSGLPSDRFFAERPEGSVSTLKIQRTQQEDSAVYLCASSPIKETQYFGPGTRLLVL.

This clonotype occurred a few times. This chain connects TRBV14 to TRBJ2-1; a weak D match, TRBD2 (6 bases). This CDR3 region has 14 residues. The V gene lost 0 bases and the J gene lost 4 bases, with 7 bases spanning the gap. Germline CDR1 reads SGHDN; CDR2 reads FVKESK. As DNA, the CDR3 is TGTGCCAGCAGCCAAGAGGGGGGATACAATGAGCAGTTCTTC. It encodes CASSQEGGYNEQFF.

V is TRBV2 and J is TRBJ2-2; 8 positions match TRBD1. Germline CDR1 is SNHLY and CDR2 is FYNNEI. CDR3 length: 14 amino acids. Losses at the gene ends were 9 bases for V and 0 bases for J; bases not matched to a gene: 3. CDR3 bases: TGTGCCAGTGACAGGGGCCCGAACACCGGGGAGCTGTTTTTT. This translates into CASDRGPNTGELFF.

This clonotype was detected a few times. The rearrangement joins TRBV6-2 or TRBV6-3 to TRBJ2-5; no definite D call. Germline-derived CDR1 and CDR2 are MNHEY and SVGEGT. There are 12 residues in the CDR3. V dropped 1 base and J dropped 5 bases, with 5 bases sitting between them. This CDR3 is CASSYYGETQYF. CDR3 nucleotide sequence: TGTGCCAGCAGTTACTATGGGGAGACCCAGTACTTC.

The rearrangement links TRBV20-1 to TRBJ1-5, with a tentative D call TRBD1 (5 bases). CDR3 length: 19 amino acids. V lost 0 bases and J 5 bases, leaving 26 bases between the germline ends. Germline CDR1 and CDR2: DFQATT and SNEGSKA (reference sequence). The DNA of the CDR3 is TGCAGTGCTAGAGACCCCTCCCCACACACAACAGGCGTCGATCAGCCCCAGCATTTT. It encodes CSARDPSPHTTGVDQPQHF.

The chain is built from TRBV19 and TRBJ2-1; D is possibly TRBD2 (6 bases). The CDR3 covers 16 residues. The germline CDR1 and CDR2 sequences are LNHDA and SQIVND (reference sequence). V lost 7 bases to trimming and J lost 7 bases, with 23 bases between them. Here the CDR3 reads CASTFGSRGLINEQFF. The CDR3 bases are TGTGCCAGTACCTTCGGGAGCCGGGGTCTAATTAATGAGCAGTTCTTC.

This chain joins TRBV6-5 and TRBJ1-1; maybe TRBD1 (6 bases). The V and J ends lost 6 bases and 3 bases respectively, with 17 bases between them. Germline lookup yields CDR1 MNHEY and CDR2 SVGAGI. The CDR3 sequence is 15 residues long. The DNA of the CDR3 is TGTGCCAGCAGACTACATACAGGGCGGGACACTGAAGCTTTCTTT. This gives the protein CASRLHTGRDTEAFF.

This chain connects TRBV4-3 to TRBJ1-1, with D uncertain. The CDR3 has 15 amino acids. Per germline, CDR1 LGHNA and CDR2 YSLEER. V was shortened by 4 bases and J by 3 bases, with 15 bases between the two germline ends. The CDR3 loop is CASSPFTPGHTEAFF. In nucleotides, the CDR3 is TGCGCCAGCAGCCCTTTTACTCCGGGCCACACTGAAGCTTTCTTT.

This clonotype was seen only once. The chain employs TRBV3-1 and TRBJ2-1; D possibly corresponds to TRBD1 (7 bases). Germline lookup yields CDR1 LGHDT and CDR2 YNNKEL (reference sequence). Trimming cost V 6 bases and J 7 bases, with 16 bases left between them. The CDR3 is made up of 14 amino acids. This CDR3 reads CASSGGTALNEQFF. In nucleotides, the CDR3 is TGTGCCAGCAGTGGCGGGACAGCCCTAAATGAGCAGTTCTTC.

The chain couples TRBV2 to TRBJ1-3, with a possible D match to TRBD1 (6 bases). CDR3 size: 14 residues. V lost 7 bases and J lost 1, with 11 bases in between. Looked up from germline, CDR1 is SNHLY and CDR2 is FYNNEI. CDR3 sequence reads: CASIPTGSGNTIYF. The CDR3 DNA reads as TGTGCCAGCATTCCTACAGGGTCTGGAAACACCATATATTTT. The entire variable domain, with the rest obtained from reference TRBV2 and TRBJ1-3, is as follows: EPEVTQTPSHQVTQMGQEVILRCVPISNHLYFYWYRQILGQKVEFLVSFYNNEISEKSEIFDDQFSVERPDGSNFTLKIRSTKLEDSAMYFCASIPTGSGNTIYFGEGSWLTVV.